This T cell receptor beta chain was found in a study of radiation and T cells in renal cell carcinoma. About the study: Nephrectomy followed 15 Gy stereotactic body radiation by 4 weeks.

As for time point: blood 2 weeks post-SBRT. Treatment noted: 15 Gy SBRT to primary tumor, nephrectomy 4 weeks later. This clone was detected once. Its antigen is as yet unknown. Study findings and constraints: In blood, top tumor clones expanded by 2 weeks, shrinking by 4.

The germline V gene encodes CDR1 SGHVS and CDR2 FQNEAQ. The CDR3 extends over 13 amino acids. V was trimmed by 5 bases and J by 4 bases, leaving 11 bases between them. The assay was immunoSEQ multiplex PCR, and TCRdb's table has in-frame clones only and misses some. The sample carries 100,000 to 150,000 clones, 70% to 90% recorded once. The sample in question was blood, obtained from a patient whose treatment included radiotherapy and nephrectomy. The sequence was obtained from an older woman with renal cell carcinoma. The V call is TRBV7-8, the J call TRBJ1-1; no clear D gene. Here the CDR3 reads CASSPERTTEAFF. DNA of the CDR3: TGTGCCAGCAGCCCTGAGCGTACCACTGAAGCTTTCTTT.